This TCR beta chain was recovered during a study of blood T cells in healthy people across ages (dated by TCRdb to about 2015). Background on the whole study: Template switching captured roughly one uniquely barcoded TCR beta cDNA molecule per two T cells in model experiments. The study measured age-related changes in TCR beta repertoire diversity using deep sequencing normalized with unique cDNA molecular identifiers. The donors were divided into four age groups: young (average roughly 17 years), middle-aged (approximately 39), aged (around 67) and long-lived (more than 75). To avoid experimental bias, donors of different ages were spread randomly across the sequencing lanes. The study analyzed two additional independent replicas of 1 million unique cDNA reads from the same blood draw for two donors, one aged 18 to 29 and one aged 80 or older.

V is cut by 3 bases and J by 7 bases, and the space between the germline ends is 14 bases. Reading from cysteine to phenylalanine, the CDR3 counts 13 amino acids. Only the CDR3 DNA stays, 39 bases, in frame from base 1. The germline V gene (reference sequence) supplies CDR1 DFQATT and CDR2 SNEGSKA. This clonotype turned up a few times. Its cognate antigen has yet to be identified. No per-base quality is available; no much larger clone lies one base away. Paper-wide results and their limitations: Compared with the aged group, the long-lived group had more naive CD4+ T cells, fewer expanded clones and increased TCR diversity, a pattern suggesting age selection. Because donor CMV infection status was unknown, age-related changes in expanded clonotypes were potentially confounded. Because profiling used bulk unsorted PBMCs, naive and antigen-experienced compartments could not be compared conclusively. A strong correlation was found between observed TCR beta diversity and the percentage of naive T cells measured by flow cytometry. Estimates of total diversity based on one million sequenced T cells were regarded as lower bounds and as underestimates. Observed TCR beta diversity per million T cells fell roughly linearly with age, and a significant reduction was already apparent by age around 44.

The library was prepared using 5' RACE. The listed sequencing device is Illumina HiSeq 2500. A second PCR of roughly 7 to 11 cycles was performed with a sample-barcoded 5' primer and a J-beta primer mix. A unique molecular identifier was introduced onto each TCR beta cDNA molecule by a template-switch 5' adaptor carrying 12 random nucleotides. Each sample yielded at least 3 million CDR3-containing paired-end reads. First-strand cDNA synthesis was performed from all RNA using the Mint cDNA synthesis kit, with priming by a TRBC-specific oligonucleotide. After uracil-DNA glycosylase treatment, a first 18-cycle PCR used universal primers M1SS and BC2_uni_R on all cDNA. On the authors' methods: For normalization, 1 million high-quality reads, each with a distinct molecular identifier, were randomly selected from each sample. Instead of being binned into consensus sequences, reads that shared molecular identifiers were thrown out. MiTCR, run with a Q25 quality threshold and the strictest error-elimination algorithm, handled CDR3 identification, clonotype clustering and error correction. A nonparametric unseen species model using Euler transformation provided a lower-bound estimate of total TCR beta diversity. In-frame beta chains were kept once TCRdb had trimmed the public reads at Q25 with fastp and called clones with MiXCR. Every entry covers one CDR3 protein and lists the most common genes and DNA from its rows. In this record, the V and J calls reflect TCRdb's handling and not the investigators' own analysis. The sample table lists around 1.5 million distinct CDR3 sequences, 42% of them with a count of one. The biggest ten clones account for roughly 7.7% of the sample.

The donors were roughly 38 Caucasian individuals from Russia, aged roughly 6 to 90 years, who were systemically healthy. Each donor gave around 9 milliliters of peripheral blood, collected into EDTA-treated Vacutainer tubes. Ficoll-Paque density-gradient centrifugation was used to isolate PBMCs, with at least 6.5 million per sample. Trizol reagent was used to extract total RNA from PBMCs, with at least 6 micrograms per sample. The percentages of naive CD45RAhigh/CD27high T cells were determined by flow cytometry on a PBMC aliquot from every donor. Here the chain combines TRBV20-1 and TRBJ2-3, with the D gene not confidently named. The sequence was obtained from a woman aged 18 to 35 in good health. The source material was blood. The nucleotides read TGCAGTGCTAGGGAGACTGTCGAGAATACGCAGTATTTT. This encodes CSARETVENTQYF.